The 4 T cell receptor beta chains presented below share a single source sample, sequenced in a study of blood T cell repertoires in COVID-19. Here immunoSEQ multiplex PCR was the method, and the copy in TCRdb shows in-frame clones only, minus some. This table has a few hundred thousand clones, approximately 85% appearing once. Input material: PBMCs or T cells enriched from blood (not recorded which). Receptors were obtained from a man aged 25 to 40 who had recovered from COVID-19.

The chain has TRBV2 and TRBJ1-6; 7 positions match TRBD1. The CDR3 covers 14 residues. Per the germline V gene, CDR1 is SNHLY and CDR2 is FYNNEI. The ends lost 0 bases at V and 11 bases at J; junction bases unmatched: 4. The CDR3 nucleotides are TGTGCCAGCAGTGAAGCGCTGGGGACAGCACCCCTCCACTTT. Translation: CASSEALGTAPLHF.

The chain joins TRBV11-3 to TRBJ2-5; 7 bases line up with TRBD2. From germline, CDR1 is SGHNT and CDR2 YENEEA. The CDR3 contains 16 residues. V trimming: 5 bases; J trimming: 2 bases; junction bases outside the gene matches: 11. The DNA for the CDR3 is TGTGCCAGCAGCCGGGGGACTACCACCTTACAAGAGACCCAGTACTTC. This gives the protein CASSRGTTTLQETQYF. Together with reference TRBV11-3 and TRBJ2-5, the CDR3 gives the full variable domain: EAGVVQSPRYKIIEKKQPVAFWCNPISGHNTLYWYLQNLGQGPELLIRYENEEAVDDSQLPKDRFSAERLKGVDSTLKIQPAELGDSAVYLCASSRGTTTLQETQYFGPGTRLLVL.

V gene TRBV6-5 combines with J gene TRBJ1-3; D gene unclear. The CDR3 contains 14 residues. CDR1 is MNHEY, CDR2 SVGAGI, per germline. V lost 0 bases, J lost 8 bases, and 11 bases lay in between. This CDR3 reads CASSYSTDGDTIYF. CDR3 DNA sequence: TGTGCCAGCAGTTACTCGACTGACGGGGACACCATATATTTT.

This chain joins TRBV3-1 (or the pseudogene TRBV3-2) and TRBJ2-7; 7 bases fit TRBD1. Trimming at V came to 2 bases and at J to 0 bases, leaving 13 bases not matched to a gene. CDR3 length equals 18 residues. From germline, CDR1 is LGHDT and CDR2 YNNKEL (reference sequence). CDR3 sequence: CASSQTIKTGPLSYEQYF. CDR3 DNA: TGTGCCAGCAGCCAAACGATTAAGACAGGGCCACTCTCCTACGAGCAGTACTTC.